These 25 T cell receptor beta chains originate from one sample sequenced in a study of shared clonotypes between healthy human individuals. Assay: immunoSEQ multiplex PCR; the TCRdb copy retains only in-frame clones and omits some. In the table there are about 2.1 million clones, approximately 92% of which are singletons. CD8 cells classed as naive were CD45RO-negative and positively selected for CCR7, excluding terminally differentiated effector memory CD45RA+ cells. Material: naive CD8+ T cells from PBMCs. The receptor source for this set is a man between 18 and 35 years old in good health. Some clones in this sample may be carry-over from other donors' samples.

The chain's CDR3 is CASSIITDRGPYEQYF. CDR3 bases: TGTGCCAGCAGTATAATAACCGACAGGGGGCCCTACGAGCAGTACTTC. V usage is TRBV27 and J usage is TRBJ2-7; TRBD1 matches 10 bases. The CDR3 is 16 residues long. The junction had 9 bases not matched to a gene; V was cut back by 5 bases and J by 2 bases. Germline CDR1 MNHEY, CDR2 SMNVEV (reference sequence).

This sequence joins TRBV13 and TRBJ1-1; D gene uncertain. Trimming left V 5 bases short and J 12 bases short, with 10 bases between. This CDR3 is built from 10 residues. The germline V gene has CDR1 PRHDT and CDR2 FYEKMQ (reference sequence). The CDR3 here is CASSPRETFF. The CDR3 region has the DNA TGTGCCAGCAGCCCGCGCGAGACTTTCTTT.

The V gene is TRBV10-1, the J gene TRBJ2-2; 8 bases align to TRBD1. This CDR3 has 14 amino acids. CDR1 is WNHNN and CDR2 is SYGVQD in the germline V gene (reference sequence). Losses at the gene ends were 2 bases for V and 6 bases for J; bases not matched to a gene: 2. CDR3 region: CASSERQGSGELFF. The CDR3 DNA reads as TGCGCCAGCAGTGAGAGACAGGGGTCCGGGGAGCTGTTTTTT.

The chain links TRBV19 to TRBJ2-7; weak D call: TRBD2 (6 bases). The CDR3 loop spans 15 amino acids. The germline gives CDR1 LNHDA, CDR2 SQIVND (reference sequence). The ends were cut back, 5 bases at V and 2 bases at J, with 16 bases in the middle. The CDR3 region has the DNA TGTGCCAGTAGTCTCGGGGTAGCGGTTACCTACGAGCAGTACTTC. Translated: CASSLGVAVTYEQYF.

V gene TRBV30 combines with J gene TRBJ2-7; D remains unclear. This CDR3 comprises 12 residues. Germline V gives CDR1 GTSNPN, CDR2 SVGIG (reference sequence). V lost 0 bases, J lost 5 bases, and 8 bases lay in between. CDR3 residues: CAWSVVHHEQYF. For the CDR3, the DNA is TGTGCCTGGAGTGTGGTCCACCACGAGCAGTACTTC.

The CDR3 reads CASRDMGTEAFF. The CDR3, as DNA: TGTGCCAGCAGGGATATGGGCACTGAAGCTTTCTTT. The chain combines TRBV27 with TRBJ1-1; no reliable D call. V was pared by 6 bases and J by 4 bases, with 9 bases between. The CDR3 sequence is 12 residues long. CDR1 and CDR2 from the germline V gene are MNHEY and SMNVEV (reference sequence).

The chain employs TRBV7-3 and TRBJ2-1, with D maybe TRBD2 (6 bases). With 2 bases removed from V and 0 bases from J, the gap between germline ends came to 8 bases. In germline, CDR1 is SGHTA, CDR2 FQGTGA. This CDR3 comprises 15 residues. For the CDR3, the DNA is TGTGCCAGCAGCTTAGCGGGAATCTCCTACAATGAGCAGTTCTTC. The encoded protein is CASSLAGISYNEQFF.

This sequence joins TRBV2 and TRBJ2-3; D not resolved. The germline V and J ends were trimmed by 4 bases and 0 bases, with 8 bases remaining between them. The CDR3 covers 14 residues. Germline values: CDR1 SNHLY, CDR2 FYNNEI. Here the CDR3 DNA reads TGTGCCAGCAGTGTTCAGCCTAGCACAGATACGCAGTATTTT. This gives the protein CASSVQPSTDTQYF.

This chain connects TRBV28 to TRBJ2-5; D is perhaps TRBD1 (6 bases). V dropped 3 bases and J dropped 3 bases, with 8 bases sitting between them. CDR1 and CDR2 from the germline V gene are MDHEN and SYDVKM. The CDR3 is made up of 13 amino acids. The CDR3 loop is CASSFYREETQYF. DNA for the CDR3: TGTGCCAGCAGTTTTTACAGGGAAGAGACCCAGTACTTC.

The count of this clone is one. V usage is TRBV27 and J usage is TRBJ2-7, with unresolved D. V was shortened by 3 bases and J by 5 bases, with 14 bases between the two germline ends. CDR1 and CDR2 (germline): MNHEY, SMNVEV (reference sequence). The CDR3 is made up of 14 amino acids. The CDR3 DNA follows: TGTGCCAGCAGTTTGGGCGGAGCTGTGAACGAGCAGTACTTC. It specifies CASSLGGAVNEQYF.

The chain carries TRBV7-2 and TRBJ2-7; D possibly matches TRBD1 or TRBD2 (6 bases each). The CDR3 consists of 15 residues. The V and J ends lost 0 bases and 1 base respectively, with 10 bases between them. Germline lookup yields CDR1 SGHTA and CDR2 FQGNSA. CDR3 residues: CASSLALGGSYEQYF. As DNA, the CDR3 is TGTGCCAGCAGCTTAGCTCTAGGGGGGTCCTACGAGCAGTACTTC.

The V call is TRBV29-1, the J call TRBJ2-5, with a possible D match to TRBD1 (5 bases). This CDR3 is 15 amino acids long. The ends were cut back, 6 bases at V and 0 bases at J, with 17 bases in the middle. The germline V gene encodes CDR1 SQVTM and CDR2 ANQGSEA. The CDR3: CSVSPGFGNQETQYF. In DNA, the CDR3 is TGCAGCGTGAGTCCAGGGTTTGGTAACCAAGAGACCCAGTACTTC.

The chain combines TRBV6-6 with TRBJ1-5; D might be TRBD1 (5 bases). Germline CDR1 MNHNY, CDR2 SVGAGI (reference sequence). Trimming took off 1 base at V and 7 bases at J, with 17 bases between the two ends. The CDR3 spans 16 residues. In DNA, the CDR3 is TGTGCCAGCAGTTACTGGCCCAGGGAGAAAGGCCAGCCCCAGCATTTT. This encodes CASSYWPREKGQPQHF.

V usage is TRBV6-5 and J usage is TRBJ1-3; 7 bases align to TRBD1. Germline-derived CDR1 and CDR2 are MNHEY and SVGAGI. CDR3 length: 15 residues. With 6 bases clipped from V and 0 bases from J, the junction kept 5 bases outside the gene matches. The CDR3 protein is CASRIQGTSGNTIYF. The CDR3 DNA is TGTGCCAGCAGAATACAGGGGACCTCTGGAAACACCATATATTTT.

The chain couples TRBV2 to TRBJ1-2, with D maybe TRBD1 (6 bases). This CDR3 spans 16 amino acids. The germline V and J ends were trimmed by 5 bases and 4 bases, with 20 bases remaining between them. The germline V gene has CDR1 SNHLY and CDR2 FYNNEI. This CDR3 reads CASSSAKQGLAYGYTF. CDR3 nucleotide sequence: TGTGCCAGCAGTAGCGCGAAACAGGGACTCGCCTATGGCTACACCTTC.

The chain's CDR3 is CASSIKQGATEAFF. The CDR3 DNA reads as TGTGCCAGCAGTATAAAACAGGGCGCCACTGAAGCTTTCTTT. V and J are TRBV27 and TRBJ1-1; D perhaps matches TRBD1 (6 bases). This CDR3 is 14 amino acids long. V gave up 5 bases and J gave up 4 bases, with 14 bases separating them. From germline, CDR1 is MNHEY and CDR2 SMNVEV (reference sequence).

Written as DNA, the CDR3 is TGCGCCAGCAGTGAGTCGATCAGGAGCGGGAGGGCTTCCTACGAGCAGTACTTC. Translation: CASSESIRSGRASYEQYF. The chain carries TRBV10-2 and TRBJ2-7; 10 nucleotides line up with TRBD2. The CDR3 covers 18 residues. Germline CDR1 is WSHSY and CDR2 is SAAADI. V lost 0 bases and J lost 1; bases outside the gene matches: 9.

This clone was seen a single time. The genes are TRBV11-2 and TRBJ2-1; D unresolved. CDR3 length equals 16 residues. Trimming shortened V by 5 bases and J by 0 bases, and 14 bases separated the two germline ends. Germline lookup yields CDR1 SGHAT and CDR2 FQNNGV. Written as DNA, the CDR3 is TGTGCCAGCAGCACCCTCATGAGCGACTCCTACAATGAGCAGTTCTTC. Amino acids: CASSTLMSDSYNEQFF. The variable domain in full, with the rest retrieved from reference TRBV11-2 and TRBJ2-1, is EAGVAQSPRYKIIEKRQSVAFWCNPISGHATLYWYQQILGQGPKLLIQFQNNGVVDDSQLPKDRFSAERLKGVDSTLKIQPAKLEDSAVYLCASSTLMSDSYNEQFFGPGTRLTVL.

The V gene is TRBV2, the J gene TRBJ1-4, with TRBD1 identical over 9 bases. This CDR3 is 15 amino acids long. The trim removed 6 bases at V and 5 bases at J, leaving 7 bases unmatched. Germline CDR1 and CDR2: SNHLY and FYNNEI. CDR3 amino acids: CASSDPGQGNEKLFF. CDR3 bases: TGTGCCAGCAGCGACCCGGGACAGGGCAATGAAAAACTGTTTTTT.

The chain links TRBV6-6 to TRBJ1-1; 7 nucleotides align to TRBD1. This CDR3 has 15 amino acids. From germline, CDR1 is MNHNY and CDR2 SVGAGI (reference sequence). With 1 base clipped from V and 1 base from J, the junction kept 3 bases outside the gene matches. The CDR3 sequence is CASSYWTGPNTEAFF. The CDR3, as DNA: TGTGCCAGCAGTTACTGGACAGGACCGAACACTGAAGCTTTCTTT.

The chain carries TRBV6-6 and TRBJ2-5; the D is unclear. Trimming pared 8 bases from V and 2 bases from J, leaving 12 bases between. Germline-derived CDR1 and CDR2 are MNHNY and SVGAGI (reference sequence). The CDR3 length is 13 residues. CDR3 amino acids: CASVHSVQETQYF. In DNA form, the CDR3 reads TGTGCCAGCGTTCATTCGGTACAAGAGACCCAGTACTTC.

The chain recombines TRBV13 with TRBJ2-1; weak D call: TRBD1 (5 bases). Germline lookup yields CDR1 PRHDT and CDR2 FYEKMQ (reference sequence). This CDR3 contains 14 residues. Trimming removed 5 bases at V and 0 bases at J, with 8 bases between. The CDR3 DNA follows: TGTGCCAGCAGCCAGGGTGGCTCCTACAATGAGCAGTTCTTC. This encodes CASSQGGSYNEQFF.

With respect to this clone: The same CDR3 also results from other DNA sequences found in this sample. J is TRBJ2-7 and V is TRBV9; possible D gene TRBD2, 6 bases. V was trimmed by 3 bases and J by 2 bases, leaving 12 bases between them. Germline values: CDR1 SGDLS, CDR2 YYNGEE. The CDR3 is 14 residues long. The CDR3 region is CASSARDSPYEQYF. The CDR3 nucleotides are TGTGCCAGCAGCGCCCGGGACTCCCCCTACGAGCAGTACTTC.

This CDR3 is CASKVAGAYNEQFF. The CDR3 DNA is TGTGCCAGCAAGGTAGCGGGAGCCTACAATGAGCAGTTCTTC. The rearrangement links TRBV2 to TRBJ2-1, with 9 nucleotides matching TRBD2. The CDR3 has 14 residues. The J segment lost 2 bases and the V segment lost 7 bases, leaving 3 bases of the junction unmatched. Germline CDR1 SNHLY, CDR2 FYNNEI.

The chain couples TRBV29-1 to TRBJ2-1, with D maybe TRBD2 (6 bases). The CDR3 is made up of 14 amino acids. Germline loops: CDR1 SQVTM, CDR2 ANQGSEA. V lost 7 bases and J lost 2, with 15 bases in between. CDR3 coding DNA: TGCAGCGCCCCCGGGAGCGGCCCCTACAATGAGCAGTTCTTC. Its translation is CSAPGSGPYNEQFF.